This TCR beta chain was retrieved from a study of CD8 T cells in ankylosing spondylitis. Study-level results: What appeared characteristic of ankylosing spondylitis blood was a TCR beta motif of fewer than ten highly homologous variants.

TCRdb re-analysed the 5' RACE reads in MiXCR, keeping a single row per CDR3 protein. The data show about 700,000 distinct CDR3 sequences, with roughly 19% seen just once and under 20% held by the top ten. In the case of this clonotype: The antigen is unknown.

The source is a male donor with ankylosing spondylitis. Sample: blood, either unsorted or a sorted T cell fraction (not recorded which).

The CDR3 spells CASSKTGLAYYEQYF. In DNA, the CDR3 is TGTGCCAGCAGTAAAACGGGACTAGCGTACTACGAGCAGTACTTC. The chain is built from TRBV25-1 and TRBJ2-7, with TRBD2 matching 10 bases. The CDR3 has 15 amino acids. Germline assignment: CDR1 MGHDK and CDR2 SYGVNS. The V gene end was trimmed by 5 bases and the J gene end by 3 bases; junction bases not matched to a gene: 7.